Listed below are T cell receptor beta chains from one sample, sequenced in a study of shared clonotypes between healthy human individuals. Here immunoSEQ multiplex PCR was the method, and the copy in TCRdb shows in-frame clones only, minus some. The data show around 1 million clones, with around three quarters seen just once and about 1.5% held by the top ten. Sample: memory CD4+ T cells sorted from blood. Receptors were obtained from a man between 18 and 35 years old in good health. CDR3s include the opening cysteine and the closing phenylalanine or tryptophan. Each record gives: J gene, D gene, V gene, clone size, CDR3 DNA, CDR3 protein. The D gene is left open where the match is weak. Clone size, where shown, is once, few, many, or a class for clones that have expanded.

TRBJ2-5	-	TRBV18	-	TGTGCCAGCTCGCGGGGGCTGGGGGAGACCCAGTACTTC	CASSRGLGETQYF
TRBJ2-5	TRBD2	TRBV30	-	TGTGCCTTCGGGCAGCGGGGCGAGACCCAGTACTTC	CAFGQRGETQYF
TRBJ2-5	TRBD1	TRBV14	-	TGTGCCAGCAGCCCTCCTGGGACAGGGAAAGAGACCCAGTACTTC	CASSPPGTGKETQYF
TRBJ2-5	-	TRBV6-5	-	TGTGCCAGCAGTTATCTCACAGGGAACCAAGAGACCCAGTACTTC	CASSYLTGNQETQYF
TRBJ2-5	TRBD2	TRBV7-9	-	TGTGCCAGCAGCCGACTAGCGGATCAAGAGACCCAGTACTTC	CASSRLADQETQYF
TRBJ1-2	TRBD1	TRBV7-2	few	TGTGCCAGCAGCCCGCGGGACAGGGAAGGCTATGGCTACACCTTC	CASSPRDREGYGYTF
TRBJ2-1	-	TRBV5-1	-	TGCGCCAGCAGCCTGAGGAGTCTGAGCTCCTACAATGAGCAGTTCTTC	CASSLRSLSSYNEQFF
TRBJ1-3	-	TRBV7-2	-	TGTGCCAGCAGCTTATTAGACGGGCTGCTCGGAAACACCATATATTTT	CASSLLDGLLGNTIYF
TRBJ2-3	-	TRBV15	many	TGTGCCACCAGCGTGTCGGGACAAAGCACAGATACGCAGTATTTT	CATSVSGQSTDTQYF
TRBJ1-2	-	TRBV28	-	TGTGCCAGCAGTTCCCTCGGCGGGAAGGATGGCTACACCTTC	CASSSLGGKDGYTF
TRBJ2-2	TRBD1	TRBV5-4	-	TGTGCCAGCAGCTTAGTGGGACAGGGGGACACCGGGGAGCTGTTTTTT	CASSLVGQGDTGELFF
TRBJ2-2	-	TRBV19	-	TGTGCCAGTAGTATGGGCAGGAGAAACACCGGGGAGCTGTTTTTT	CASSMGRRNTGELFF
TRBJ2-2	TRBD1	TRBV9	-	TGTGCCAGCAGCGCCTTGACAGGGCTGAACACCGGGGAGCTGTTTTTT	CASSALTGLNTGELFF
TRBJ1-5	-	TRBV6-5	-	TGTGCCAGCAGCCGAGGGGATAGCAATCAGCCCCAGCATTTT	CASSRGDSNQPQHF
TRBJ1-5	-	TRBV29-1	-	TGCAGCGTTGAAGAAGTAGAGGGGGGAGGGCCCCAGCATTTT	CSVEEVEGGGPQHF
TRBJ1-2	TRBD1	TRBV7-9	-	TGTGCCAGCAGCTTAGCGGACAGGTCCCATGGCTACACCTTC	CASSLADRSHGYTF
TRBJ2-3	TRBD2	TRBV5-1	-	TGCGCCAGCAGCTATAGCGGGGCCACAGATACGCAGTATTTT	CASSYSGATDTQYF
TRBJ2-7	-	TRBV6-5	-	TGTGCCAGCAGCTCGGCGGGGCCCGGGCGCGGCGAGCAGTACTTC	CASSSAGPGRGEQYF
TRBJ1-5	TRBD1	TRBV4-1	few	TGCGCCAGCAGCCAAGAGGACAGGGGGACACAGCCCCAGCATTTT	CASSQEDRGTQPQHF
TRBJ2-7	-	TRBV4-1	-	TGCGCCAGCAGCCAAGATGTAGGTGGGAGGATCTACGAGCAGTACTTC	CASSQDVGGRIYEQYF
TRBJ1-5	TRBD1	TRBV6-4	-	TGTGCCAGCAGGGCCGGGACAGGGGGATATAGCAATCAGCCCCAGCATTTT	CASRAGTGGYSNQPQHF
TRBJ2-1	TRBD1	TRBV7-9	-	TGTGCCAGCAGCCGACAGCAGGGGGCTACCTACAATGAGCAGTTCTTC	CASSRQQGATYNEQFF
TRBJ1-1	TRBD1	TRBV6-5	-	TGTGCCAGCAAGAGAGGACAGGGCGCTGAAGCTTTCTTT	CASKRGQGAEAFF
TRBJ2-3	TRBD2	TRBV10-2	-	TGCGCCAGCAGTGAGCGGGGGCGGGGGGTCACAGATACGCAGTATTTT	CASSERGRGVTDTQYF